This T cell receptor beta chain is drawn from a study of CD8+ T cells in alopecia areata. As the sequencing template, cDNA was produced by extracting RNA and reverse transcribing it. Assay used: immunoSEQ multiplex PCR; TCRdb lists only in-frame clones, some missing. The sample records approximately 13,000 clones, 55% to 60% being singletons. Specimens obtained from alopecia areata patients comprised lesional scalp punch biopsies and peripheral blood. In its sample, this clone was seen once. This clonotype originated in a human donor with alopecia areata. Sequenced here: skin, sampled at week 0.

The CDR3 DNA follows: TGTGCCTGGAGCGAGGACAGGGCGATAACTGGAAACACCATATATTTT. Translated: CAWSEDRAITGNTIYF. The rearrangement joins TRBV30 to TRBJ1-3; TRBD1 matches 8 bases. The CDR3 spans 16 residues. Germline values: CDR1 GTSNPN, CDR2 SVGIG (reference sequence). Trimming took 3 bases from V and 2 from J; bases not matched to a gene: 9.